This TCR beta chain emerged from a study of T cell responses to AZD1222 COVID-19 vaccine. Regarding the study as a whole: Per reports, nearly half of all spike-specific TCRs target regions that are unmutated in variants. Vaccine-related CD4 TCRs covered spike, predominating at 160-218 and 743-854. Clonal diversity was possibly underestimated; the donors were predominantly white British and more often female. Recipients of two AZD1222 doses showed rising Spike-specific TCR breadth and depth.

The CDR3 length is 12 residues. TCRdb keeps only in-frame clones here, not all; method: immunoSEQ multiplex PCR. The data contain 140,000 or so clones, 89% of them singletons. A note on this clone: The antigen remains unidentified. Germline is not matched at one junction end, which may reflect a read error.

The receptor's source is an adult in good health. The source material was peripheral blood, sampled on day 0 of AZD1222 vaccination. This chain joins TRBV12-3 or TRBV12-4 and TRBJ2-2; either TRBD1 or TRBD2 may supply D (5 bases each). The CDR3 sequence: CASSFQGGGLFF. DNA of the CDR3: TGTGCCAGCAGTTTCCAGGGTGGGGGGCTGTTTTTT.